These 9 T cell receptor beta chains share one sample of origin, sequenced in a study of blood T cell repertoires in COVID-19. This table comes from immunoSEQ multiplex PCR, and its TCRdb copy is limited to in-frame clones, with some not included. The data hold tens of thousands of clones, with 79% observed a single time. The sequencing sample was made of peripheral blood. These receptors originate from a man in his sixties with active or convalescent COVID-19.

This clone was counted once. The chain carries TRBV5-4 and TRBJ1-1; unclear D gene. The germline V gene encodes CDR1 SGHNT and CDR2 YYREEE (reference sequence). CDR3 size: 13 residues. V was clipped by 3 bases and J by 6 bases, with 12 bases between them. The CDR3 reads CASSSQSNPEAFF. Written as DNA, the CDR3 is TGTGCCAGCAGCTCACAGTCAAATCCTGAAGCTTTCTTT.

V and J are TRBV6-4 and TRBJ2-5; D is perhaps TRBD1 (5 bases). V lost 3 bases and J 5 bases, leaving 13 bases between the germline ends. CDR1 and CDR2 from the germline V gene are MRHNA and SNTAGT. This CDR3 spans 14 amino acids. The CDR3 spells CASSEQPGKETQYF. In nucleotides, the CDR3 is TGTGCCAGCAGTGAACAACCAGGGAAGGAGACCCAGTACTTC.

This clone was detected only a few times. The genes are TRBV6-5 and TRBJ2-7, with a weak D call TRBD1 (6 bases). The germline V gene has CDR1 MNHEY and CDR2 SVGAGI. CDR3 length: 11 amino acids. Trimming stripped 8 bases from V and 5 bases from J, with 10 bases between. The CDR3 bases are TGTGCCAGCGGAAGGGACAACGAGCAGTACTTC. It translates to CASGRDNEQYF.

This clone has ten or more counts. The chain couples TRBV3-1 (or the pseudogene TRBV3-2) to TRBJ1-1; D is uncertain. Per germline, CDR1 LGHDT and CDR2 YNNKEL (reference sequence). Trimming stripped 1 base from V and 3 bases from J, with 6 bases between. This CDR3 contains 13 residues. The CDR3 nucleotides are TGTGCCAGCAGCCAAGCTCGTTACACTGAAGCTTTCTTT. Amino acids: CASSQARYTEAFF.

The rearrangement uses TRBV29-1 and TRBJ1-1; a weak D match, TRBD1 (5 bases). The CDR3 runs to 12 residues. Germline V gene data show CDR1 as SQVTM and CDR2 as ANQGSEA. The CDR3 nucleotides are TGCATCCACACGGGGGGAAGCACTGAAGCTTTCTTT. Encoded protein: CIHTGGSTEAFF. The full variable domain, with the rest looked up from reference TRBV29-1 and TRBJ1-1, is SAVISQKPSRDICQRGTSLTIQCQVDSQVTMMFWYRQQPGQSLTLIATANQGSEATYESGFVIDKFPISRPNLTFSTLTVSNMSPEDSSIYLCIHTGGSTEAFFGQGTRLTVV.

This clone was seen once. The V gene is TRBV5-6, the J gene TRBJ1-2; possible D gene TRBD1, 5 bases. V was shortened by 1 base and J by 8 bases, with 18 bases between the two germline ends. The germline V gene has CDR1 SGHDT and CDR2 YYEEEE. There are 15 residues in the CDR3. The CDR3 DNA is TGTGCCAGCAGCTTGAAGGACAACACCCTATGGGGCTACACCTTC. This encodes CASSLKDNTLWGYTF.

The V gene is TRBV3-1 (or the pseudogene TRBV3-2), the J gene TRBJ2-7, with D tentatively TRBD1 (6 bases). Per germline, CDR1 LGHDT and CDR2 YNNKEL (reference sequence). The CDR3 runs 15 residues. V lost 6 bases and J lost 0, with 15 bases in between. The CDR3 DNA reads TGTGCCAGCAGTCAGTGGACAGTTATCTCCTACGAGCAGTACTTC. Its protein product is CASSQWTVISYEQYF.

The chain carries TRBV29-1 and TRBJ2-5, with 8 bases aligning to TRBD2. The CDR3 contains 14 residues. Trimming took 5 bases from V and 3 from J; bases not matched to a gene: 8. CDR1 SQVTM and CDR2 ANQGSEA come from the germline V gene. The CDR3 DNA follows: TGCAGCGTTTTTACGGGGGGGCGGGAAGAGACCCAGTACTTC. As protein: CSVFTGGREETQYF.

The gene calls are TRBV9 and TRBJ1-6, with unresolved D. Trimming cost V 0 bases and J 6 bases, with 10 bases left between them. This CDR3 has 15 residues. CDR1 and CDR2 from the germline V gene are SGDLS and YYNGEE. The CDR3 bases are TGTGCCAGCAGCGTAGTTCCGGGGAGTAATTCACCCCTCCACTTT. Protein: CASSVVPGSNSPLHF.